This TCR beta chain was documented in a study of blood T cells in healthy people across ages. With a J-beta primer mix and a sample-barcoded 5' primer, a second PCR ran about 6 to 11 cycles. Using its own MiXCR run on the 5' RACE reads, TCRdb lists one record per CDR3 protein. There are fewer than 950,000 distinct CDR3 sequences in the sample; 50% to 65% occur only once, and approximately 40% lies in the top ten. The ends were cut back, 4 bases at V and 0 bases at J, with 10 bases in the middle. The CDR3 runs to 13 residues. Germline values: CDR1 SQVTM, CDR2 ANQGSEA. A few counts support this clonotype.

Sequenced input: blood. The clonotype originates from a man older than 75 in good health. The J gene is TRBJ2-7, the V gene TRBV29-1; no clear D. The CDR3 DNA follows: TGCAGCGTTGGGCAGCTTTCCTCCTACGAGCAGTACTTC. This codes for CSVGQLSSYEQYF.